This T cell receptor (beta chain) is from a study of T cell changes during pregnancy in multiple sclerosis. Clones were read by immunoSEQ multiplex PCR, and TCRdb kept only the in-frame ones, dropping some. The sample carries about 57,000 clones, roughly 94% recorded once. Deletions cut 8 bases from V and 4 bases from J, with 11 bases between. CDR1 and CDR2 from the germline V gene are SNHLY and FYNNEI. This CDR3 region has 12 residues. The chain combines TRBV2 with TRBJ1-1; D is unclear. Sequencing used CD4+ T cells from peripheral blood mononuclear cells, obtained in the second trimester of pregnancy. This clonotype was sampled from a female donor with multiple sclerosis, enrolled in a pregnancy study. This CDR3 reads CASGAFSTEAFF. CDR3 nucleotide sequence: TGTGCCAGCGGAGCATTTAGCACTGAAGCTTTCTTT.